This is a list of T cell receptor beta chains from one sample in a study of cytomegalovirus exposure and HLA in healthy donors. This table comes from immunoSEQ multiplex PCR, and its TCRdb copy is limited to in-frame clones, with some not included. The table includes 150,000 to 200,000 clones, 80% detected once. What was sequenced was PBMCs. Receptors originate from a young man in good health and CMV-seronegative. The CDR3 runs from the conserved cysteine through the conserved F or W. D genes are given only for firm matches. Not all rows give a size; the values are once, few, many and, for expanded clones, a class.

clone_size,j_call,v_call,d_call,cdr3_nt,cdr3_aa
NA,TRBJ1-4,TRBV5-1,TRBD1,TGCGCCAGCAGCCGACAGGGCAGCGAAAAACTGTTTTTT,CASSRQGSEKLFF
NA,TRBJ2-5,TRBV4-1,TRBD2,TGCGCCAGCAGCCAGCCGGGACTAGCGGGGTTGGAGACCCAGTACTTC,CASSQPGLAGLETQYF
NA,TRBJ2-7,TRBV7-9,NA,TGTTCCAGCAGCATAATCGAAAGGACTGGTTACGAGCAGTACTTC,CSSSIIERTGYEQYF
NA,TRBJ2-7,TRBV5-1,TRBD1,TGCGCCAGCAGCCCGGCCGCAGGGACAGGGTCCTACGAGCAGTACTTC,CASSPAAGTGSYEQYF
NA,TRBJ2-3,TRBV5-4,NA,TGTGCCAGCAGCTTGTATGGCACAGATACGCAGTATTTT,CASSLYGTDTQYF
NA,TRBJ2-2,TRBV7-6,NA,TGTGCCAGCAGCTCGCGGGGGCCCGGCCGGCAGACGAACACCGGGGAGCTGTTTTTT,CASSSRGPGRQTNTGELFF
NA,TRBJ2-1,TRBV30,TRBD2,TGTGCCTGGACTAGCGGGAGGCGGGATGAGCAGTTCTTC,CAWTSGRRDEQFF
once,TRBJ1-6,TRBV18,NA,TGTGCCAGCTCACCACCGGCCAGCTCCTATAATTCACCCCTCCACTTT,CASSPPASSYNSPLHF
few,TRBJ2-5,TRBV6-5,NA,TGTGCCAGCAGTTACGAGGGTGAGACCCAGTACTTC,CASSYEGETQYF
NA,TRBJ2-1,TRBV6-5,TRBD2,TGTGCCAGCGGGCGGGAGGACTACAATGAGCAGTTCTTC,CASGREDYNEQFF
NA,TRBJ2-7,TRBV7-8,TRBD1,TGTGCCAGCAGCTTAGAGGGACAGGGGTTTTACGAGCAGTACTTC,CASSLEGQGFYEQYF
once,TRBJ2-3,TRBV10-2,TRBD1,TGCGCCAGCCGGGACAGGGGCGGTAGCACAGATACGCAGTATTTT,CASRDRGGSTDTQYF
NA,TRBJ2-7,TRBV2,NA,TGTGCCAGAGGGGCAGCGAGCGAGCAGTACTTC,CARGAASEQYF
NA,TRBJ1-2,TRBV9,NA,TGTGCCAGCAGCCTAGCTCCGACTGAGTATGGCTACACCTTC,CASSLAPTEYGYTF
NA,TRBJ2-1,TRBV7-2,TRBD1,TGTGCCAGCAGCTACCGGACAGGTGAGCAGTTCTTC,CASSYRTGEQFF
NA,TRBJ2-3,TRBV7-6,TRBD2,TGTGCCAGCAGCTTAGGTACACTAGCGGGACCCACAGATACGCAGTATTTT,CASSLGTLAGPTDTQYF
NA,TRBJ1-3,TRBV7-3,TRBD1,TGTGCCAGCAGCTTAACCGGGACAGGGGTCTCTGGAAACACCATATATTTT,CASSLTGTGVSGNTIYF
few,TRBJ1-5,TRBV7-8,NA,TGTGCCAGCAGCGTACAGGGACATCAGCCCCAGCATTTT,CASSVQGHQPQHF
NA,TRBJ2-5,TRBV7-2,TRBD1,TGTGCCAGCAGCCGAAGCCGGGACAGGGGATGGGAGACCCAGTACTTC,CASSRSRDRGWETQYF
NA,TRBJ2-7,TRBV6-5,NA,TGTGCCAGCAGTTACGGGCAGCCCCTCAGCTACGAGCAGTACTTC,CASSYGQPLSYEQYF
NA,TRBJ1-4,TRBV6-1,TRBD1,TGTGCCAGCAGTGCGTCGACAGGGAATGAAAAACTGTTTTTT,CASSASTGNEKLFF
few,TRBJ2-1,TRBV6-4,TRBD2,TGTGCCAGCAGTGAAGGTAGCGGGAGCGATGAGCAGTTCTTC,CASSEGSGSDEQFF
NA,TRBJ2-1,TRBV7-9,TRBD2,TGTGCCAGCAGCTCCGAACTAGCGGGAGGGCACAGTGAGCAGTTCTTC,CASSSELAGGHSEQFF
NA,TRBJ1-2,TRBV11-2,TRBD1,TGTGCCAGCAGCATTCAGGGGGCCCACGGCTACACCTTC,CASSIQGAHGYTF
NA,TRBJ2-1,TRBV13,TRBD2,TGTGCCAGCAGCTCGTTAGCGGGTTCCTACAATGAGCAGTTCTTC,CASSSLAGSYNEQFF